This T cell receptor beta chain is from a study of technical replicates of blood from a few donors. The table came from immunoSEQ multiplex PCR; TCRdb's copy has only in-frame clones and leaves some out. The data show over 60,000 clones, around 93% seen once. This clone was counted once. An end of the junction differs from the germline gene, which may be a read error. Germline CDR1 SNHLY, CDR2 FYNNEI. The CDR3 has 16 residues. The receptor comes from a human donor in good health. The rearrangement links TRBV2 to TRBJ1-1; 7 nucleotides line up with TRBD1. The source material was T cells isolated from PBMCs. CDR3 amino acids: CASSEVGKGHRGVPIF. CDR3 sequence (DNA): TGTGCCAGCAGTGAAGTAGGGAAGGGGCACAGGGGTGTCCCCATTTTT.